This T cell receptor (beta chain) appears in the sequencing data of a study of sequential checkpoint blockade in melanoma (dated by TCRdb to the late 2010s). Turning to the overall study: Using 1:1 randomization, the trial assigned patients either to first-line nivolumab followed by ipilimumab (arm A) or to ipilimumab followed by nivolumab (arm B). Maintenance nivolumab came after both trial sequences.

The CDR1 and CDR2 encoded by the germline V gene are SGDLS and YYNGEE. Including cysteine and phenylalanine, the CDR3 has 14 amino acids. Only CDR3 DNA is held: 42 bases, read in frame from base 1. Trimming costs V 0 bases and J 5 bases, and their ends lie 8 bases apart. As regards this clone: Its antigen remains unidentified. No base qualities exist here, and no much larger clone lies one base off it.

The immunoSEQ Assay was used to immunosequence TCRbeta CDR3 regions from genomic DNA. Prior to high-throughput sequencing, genomic DNA was amplified by bias-controlled multiplex PCR. The source study handled its data this way. To quantify the absolute abundance of each unique TCRbeta CDR3 region, the sequences were collapsed and filtered. Clonality, defined as 1 minus Pielou's evenness, was calculated using only productive rearrangements. Clones with significantly greater frequencies in on-treatment versus baseline samples were identified using a previously published method. TCRdb carries this immuneACCESS record with in-frame sequences only. Its versions omit some clonotypes, under half of them owing to an unresolved V gene in the studies checked, with the rest unexplained. Clone size and the V and J calls come from that table; the DNA yielded D and trimming. The sample table records approximately 12,000 clones; approximately 79% of these occur just once. About 50% of the sample is in the top ten clones.

Explained via the paper, the treatment or condition label denotes: randomized to nivolumab then ipilimumab (arm A) or the reverse (arm B). None of the patients in the trial had previously been given DNA-damaging chemotherapy. A FACS Aria II flow cytometer was used to sort live CD3+CD8+ cells that were negative for CD19 and CD56 from thawed PBMCs. Samples came from patients with melanoma in CheckMate 064, a randomized, open-label phase II trial of sequential checkpoint blockade. Peripheral blood mononuclear cells were collected by leukapheresis, purified with Ficoll-Paque, and frozen in human serum with approximately 10% DMSO. Right after sorting, the blood CD3+CD8+ cells were verified to be >95% pure, and DNA extraction followed. The paper's findings and limits, for the study overall: The model for predicting response that combines TCR metrics with mutation burden needs to be validated in larger, independent patient cohorts.

This specimen was CD8+ T cells sorted from blood (inferred from file names), taken from a patient given nivolumab and ipilimumab in sequence. Recombination linked TRBV9 to TRBJ1-4, with TRBD1 tentatively as D gene (5 bases match). This clonotype originated in a human patient with melanoma. Some clones in this sample may be carry-over from other donors' samples. In nucleotide form, the sequence is TGTGCCAGCAGCGTAGGGGGGGGGAATGAAAAACTGTTTTTT. This is translated as CASSVGGGNEKLFF.